This T cell receptor (beta chain) emerged from a study of spatial heterogeneity in lung cancer. At the level of the study: More beta-chain than alpha-chain sequences were consistently detected.

Single TCR cDNA molecules each had their own unique molecular identifier. A single record per CDR3 protein comes from TCRdb applying MiXCR to the 5' RACE reads. The sample has approximately 44,000 distinct CDR3 sequences; approximately 14% are singletons. Time point here: sample taken at primary tumor resection. In each case, whole RNA from tumor, nontumor lung or frozen PBMC was sequenced unsorted. Patients with untreated early-stage non-small cell lung cancer, numbering 72, were the donors. This clonotype came up a few times. CDR1 and CDR2 (germline): LGHNA, YNFKEQ. The germline V and J ends were trimmed by 0 bases and 7 bases, with 18 bases remaining between them. The CDR3 has 16 amino acids.

The source was PBMCs, collected at surgery. The origin of this receptor is a male donor with early-stage non-small cell lung cancer. The V call is TRBV4-2, the J call TRBJ1-2; D unclear. The CDR3: CASSQDSAKGRGGYTF. The CDR3 coding sequence is TGTGCCAGCAGCCAAGATTCGGCGAAAGGGCGCGGTGGCTACACCTTC.